This T cell receptor (beta chain) was identified in a study of T cell repertoires in cytomegalovirus infection. Study summary: Both a matching HLA type and CMV infection were indicated by public TCR beta signatures. Notes on the study in general: Carriers of CMV plus the relevant HLA were identified by cumulative public TCR beta family frequency.

TCRdb reprocessed the reads with MiXCR, giving one entry per CDR3 protein. The sample lists some 320,000 distinct CDR3 sequences; around a tenth were seen once. Looked up from germline, CDR1 is SGHVS and CDR2 is FQNEAQ. Trimming left V 0 bases short and J 2 bases short, with 10 bases between. The CDR3 has 15 residues. This clonotype has at least ten counts. Its antigen is not known. The sequencing sample was made of PBMCs. This TCR was sampled from a human donor in good health (CMV status not recorded). Some clones in this sample may be carry-over from other donors' samples. The chain carries TRBV7-8 and TRBJ1-2; a weak D match, TRBD1 (6 bases). The DNA for the CDR3 is TGTGCCAGCAGCTTAGCGGGGGGGCAGAACTATGGCTACACCTTC. Translated: CASSLAGGQNYGYTF.